One and the same sample provided the 23 T cell receptor beta chains below, sequenced in a study of cytomegalovirus exposure and HLA in healthy donors. PCR was performed using 60 Vbeta and 13 Jbeta primers. Clones were sequenced by immunoSEQ multiplex PCR, and TCRdb holds only the in-frame ones, with some missing. The data hold about 82,000 clones, with around 82% observed a single time. The sample comprised PBMCs. The receptors were gathered from a man aged 50 to 60 in good health and CMV-seronegative.

The chain carries TRBV6-4 and TRBJ2-2; no clear D. Germline CDR1 and CDR2: MRHNA and SNTAGT. V was pared by 5 bases and J by 6 bases, with 13 bases between. The CDR3 covers 14 residues. The CDR3, as DNA: TGTGCCAGCAGTCCAGCCGACAACCCCGGGGAGCTGTTTTTT. It specifies CASSPADNPGELFF.

This clone has more than one count but fewer than ten. This chain uses TRBV4-3 with TRBJ2-3; 12 nucleotides align to TRBD2. CDR3 length equals 18 residues. With 0 bases clipped from V and 5 bases from J, the junction kept 9 bases outside the gene matches. Per germline, CDR1 LGHNA and CDR2 YSLEER. This CDR3 is CASSQDWASGGAIDTQYF. The CDR3 DNA follows: TGCGCCAGCAGCCAAGATTGGGCTAGCGGGGGGGCGATAGATACGCAGTATTTT.

The chain uses TRBV5-1 and TRBJ2-5; 11 positions agree with TRBD2. The ends lost 4 bases at V and 5 bases at J; junction bases unmatched: 10. The CDR3 extends over 16 amino acids. Per the germline V gene, CDR1 is SGHRS and CDR2 is YFSETQ. In DNA, the CDR3 is TGCGCCAGCAGCATTAGCGGGGGGGGACCAATGGAGACCCAGTACTTC. This gives the protein CASSISGGGPMETQYF.

The chain joins TRBV4-2 to TRBJ2-2, with D possibly being TRBD1 (5 bases). Germline V CDR1 and CDR2: LGHNA, YNFKEQ. The ends were cut back, 2 bases at V and 7 bases at J, with 14 bases in the middle. This CDR3 has 15 amino acids. The CDR3 is CASSQSIDSNGELFF. CDR3 nucleotides: TGTGCCAGCAGCCAATCCATTGACAGTAACGGGGAGCTGTTTTTT.

The chain is built from TRBV6-6 and TRBJ2-2; D is unresolved. The CDR3 extends over 14 amino acids. Looked up from germline, CDR1 is MNHNY and CDR2 is SVGAGI (reference sequence). V shed 6 bases and J shed 4 bases, with 12 bases lying between them. CDR3 DNA sequence: TGTGCCAGCAGACTACGAACCGCCACCGGGGAGCTGTTTTTT. Translation gives CASRLRTATGELFF.

The genes are TRBV18 and TRBJ2-5, with TRBD1 matching over 7 bases. After removal of 4 bases from V and 1 base from J, the junction contained 6 bases not matched to a gene. CDR1 and CDR2 (germline): KGHSH, LQKENI. The CDR3 covers 15 residues. The CDR3 region has the DNA TGTGCCAGCTCACTTACTGGGACAGTCCAAGAGACCCAGTACTTC. Translation: CASSLTGTVQETQYF.

The V call is TRBV15, the J call TRBJ2-7; maybe TRBD2 (5 bases). V was pared by 1 base and J by 9 bases, with 16 bases between. Per germline, CDR1 LNHNV and CDR2 YYDKDF (reference sequence). The CDR3 is made up of 14 amino acids. CDR3: CATSRGTAVEGQYF. As DNA, the CDR3 is TGTGCCACCAGCAGAGGAACCGCTGTCGAGGGGCAGTACTTC. Based on the CDR3 plus reference TRBV15 and TRBJ2-7, the full variable domain is DAMVIQNPRYQVTQFGKPVTLSCSQTLNHNVMYWYQQKSSQAPKLLFHYYDKDFNNEADTPDNFQSRRPNTSFCFLDIRSPGLGDTAMYLCATSRGTAVEGQYFGPGTRLTVT.

The rearrangement links TRBV5-3 to TRBJ2-3; 7 bases align to TRBD2. TRBV5-3 is filed as an ORF, its function uncertain. The CDR3 contains 15 residues. Losses at the gene ends were 0 bases for V and 2 bases for J; bases not matched to a gene: 3. CDR3 amino acids: CARSLASGVTDTQYF. The CDR3 region has the DNA TGTGCCAGAAGCTTGGCAAGCGGGGTCACAGATACGCAGTATTTT.

This clone turned up a few times. V is TRBV6-6 and J is TRBJ2-1; D call uncertain. In germline, CDR1 is MNHNY, CDR2 SVGAGI (reference sequence). The CDR3 is 15 residues long. The V end was cut by 1 base, the J end by 0 bases, with 7 bases between. The CDR3 loop reads CASSYLLSSYNEQFF. CDR3 coding DNA: TGTGCCAGCAGTTACTTGCTAAGCTCCTACAATGAGCAGTTCTTC.

The chain carries TRBV30 and TRBJ1-3; D unresolved. CDR1 GTSNPN and CDR2 SVGIG come from the germline V gene (reference sequence). The V gene lost 2 bases and the J gene lost 0 bases, with 11 bases spanning the gap. This CDR3 contains 15 residues. CDR3 sequence reads: CAWSRQAISGNTIYF. Here the CDR3 DNA reads TGTGCCTGGAGTCGGCAGGCGATCTCTGGAAACACCATATATTTT.

The rearrangement uses TRBV6-6 and TRBJ2-3; D may be TRBD2 (6 bases). Germline CDR1 is MNHNY and CDR2 is SVGAGI (reference sequence). This CDR3 is 15 amino acids long. V was trimmed by 6 bases and J by 0 bases, leaving 13 bases between them. CDR3 sequence (DNA): TGTGCCAGCAGCCGGGACTTTACTAGCACAGATACGCAGTATTTT. It codes for CASSRDFTSTDTQYF.

This clone appeared once. The rearrangement uses TRBV5-4 and TRBJ2-7, with 7 bases that match TRBD1. The CDR3 consists of 14 residues. CDR1 and CDR2 from the germline V gene are SGHNT and YYREEE (reference sequence). The J segment lost 5 bases and the V segment lost 4 bases, leaving 9 bases of the junction unmatched. The CDR3 loop reads CASSRQGVVNEQYF. The CDR3, as DNA: TGTGCCAGCAGCAGGCAGGGGGTAGTCAACGAGCAGTACTTC.

For the CDR3, the DNA is TGCGCCAGCAGCTTGGTGACAGGGTTTGCCACTGAAGCTTTCTTT. Translation: CASSLVTGFATEAFF. This sequence joins TRBV5-1 and TRBJ1-1, with TRBD1 matching over 7 bases. The CDR3 extends over 15 amino acids. The junction had 6 bases not matched to a gene; V was cut back by 0 bases and J by 4 bases. Per germline, CDR1 SGHRS and CDR2 YFSETQ.

This clone showed up just a few times. The CDR3 DNA follows: TGTGCCAGCCCTGGCAGGCTAGGGGGTAGAGAAGCTTTCTTT. It specifies CASPGRLGGREAFF. V is TRBV6-1 and J is TRBJ1-1, with a tentative D call TRBD1 (6 bases). CDR1 is MNHNS and CDR2 is SASEGT in the germline V gene. The CDR3 runs to 14 residues. Trimming cost V 8 bases and J 8 bases, with 21 bases left between them.

The chain joins TRBV12-5 to TRBJ2-3; 7 bases are shared with TRBD2. V gave up 1 base and J gave up 9 bases; unmatched junction bases: 13. Germline lookup yields CDR1 LGHNT and CDR2 FRNRAP. The CDR3 sequence is 16 residues long. The CDR3 nucleotides are TGTGCTAGTGGTTTGGGCCGCGGGACTACCGAGGGGACGCAGTATTTT. This gives the protein CASGLGRGTTEGTQYF.

The J gene is TRBJ2-5, the V gene TRBV7-9, with 7 bases matching TRBD1. The J call is doubtful: the DNA matches TRBJ2-7 better. The CDR3 sequence is 14 residues long. CDR1 and CDR2 (germline): SEHNR, FQNEAQ (reference sequence). The CDR3 bases are TGTGCCAGCAGCCTTGGGACAGCCGGCTACGAGCAGTACTTC. Its translation: CASSLGTAGYEQYF.

This chain connects TRBV6-6 to TRBJ1-5; perhaps TRBD1 as D (6 bases). V lost 7 bases and J lost 6, with 16 bases in between. The germline CDR1 and CDR2 sequences are MNHNY and SVGAGI (reference sequence). The CDR3 loop spans 14 amino acids. The CDR3 sequence: CASTEWGGAQPQHF. CDR3 DNA sequence: TGTGCCAGCACCGAATGGGGGGGGGCTCAGCCCCAGCATTTT.

In its sample, this clone was seen a few times. The J gene is TRBJ2-5, the V gene TRBV7-6; tentatively, D is TRBD2 (6 bases). Germline V gene lookup returns CDR1 SGHVS and CDR2 FNYEAQ. Between the trimmed V and J ends, which lost 5 bases and 5 bases, there was a span of 12 bases. The CDR3 contains 13 residues. Here the CDR3 reads CASSPAGRETQYF. CDR3 DNA: TGTGCCAGCAGCCCGGCGGGGAGGGAGACCCAGTACTTC. The variable domain in full, completed from reference TRBV7-6 and TRBJ2-5, reads GAGVSQSPRYKVTKRGQDVALRCDPISGHVSLYWYRQALGQGPEFLTYFNYEAQQDKSGLPNDRFSAERPEGSISTLTIQRTEQRDSAMYRCASSPAGRETQYFGPGTRLLVL.

The chain carries TRBV2 and TRBJ1-6; TRBD1 is a possible D gene (6 bases). The CDR3 is 15 residues long. V shed 8 bases and J shed 10 bases, with 21 bases lying between them. From germline, CDR1 is SNHLY and CDR2 FYNNEI. The CDR3 nucleotides are TGTGCCAGCGTCGATAGTACAGGGAGTCGATCACCCCTCCACTTT. Residues: CASVDSTGSRSPLHF.

This clone has a handful of counts. The chain couples TRBV7-2 to TRBJ2-7; D ambiguous. In germline, CDR1 is SGHTA, CDR2 FQGNSA. CDR3 size: 13 residues. V was shortened by 1 base and J by 3 bases, with 7 bases between the two germline ends. CDR3 in amino acids: CASSLELSYEQYF. The CDR3 nucleotides read TGTGCCAGCAGCTTAGAATTGAGCTACGAGCAGTACTTC.

This chain uses TRBV11-1 with TRBJ2-7; TRBD1 matches 11 bases. V shed 8 bases and J 6 bases; nucleotides not matched to a gene: 12. The germline V gene encodes CDR1 SGHAT and CDR2 FQDESV (reference sequence). The CDR3 totals 15 residues. The CDR3 here is CASAGRDRGVGEQYF. The CDR3 bases are TGTGCCAGCGCCGGTCGGGACAGGGGGGTCGGCGAGCAGTACTTC.

The gene calls are TRBV7-2 and TRBJ2-2; D is perhaps TRBD2 (6 bases). The CDR3 totals 17 residues. The V and J ends lost 5 bases and 0 bases respectively, with 16 bases between them. From germline, CDR1 is SGHTA and CDR2 FQGNSA. The CDR3 sequence: CASSQRGGAANTGELFF. In DNA form, the CDR3 reads TGTGCCAGCAGCCAACGGGGCGGGGCCGCGAACACCGGGGAGCTGTTTTTT.

The chain carries TRBV11-1 and TRBJ2-5; D remains ambiguous. V gave up 6 bases and J gave up 1 base, with 9 bases separating them. The CDR3 consists of 13 residues. Germline V CDR1 and CDR2: SGHAT, FQDESV (reference sequence). In DNA form, the CDR3 reads TGTGCCAGCAGACTGACAACCCAAGAGACCCAGTACTTC. It encodes CASRLTTQETQYF.